One sample yielded the 10 T cell receptor beta chains listed below, sequenced in a study of vaccination and CD4 T cells after COVID-19. Cultured CD4+ T cells had their DNA profiled by the Oncomine TCR Beta short-read assay. TCRdb reanalysed the PCR reads using MiXCR and keeps one entry per CDR3 protein. The repertoire holds roughly 20,000 distinct CDR3 sequences, with less than 60% as singletons. Treatment reported: approximately 10-day PBMC culture with coronavirus spike peptide pools or control peptides (ViraFEST assay). Their antigens are not known. The specimen was CD4+ T cells from blood, cultured in vitro, collected after SARS-CoV-2 vaccination. These receptors were collected from a human donor who had recovered from COVID-19.

The chain couples TRBV7-8 to TRBJ2-7; no reliable D call. The CDR3 contains 13 residues. Trimming took off 1 base at V and 9 bases at J, with 13 bases between the two ends. Germline V gene sequence: CDR1 SGHVS, CDR2 FQNEAQ. The CDR3 DNA reads as TGTGCCAGCAGCTTAGTTCTTAAGGGATCGCAGTACTTC. It is translated as CASSLVLKGSQYF.

J is TRBJ1-2 and V is TRBV19, with 7 bases identical to TRBD1. CDR3 size: 15 residues. The V gene's germline CDR1 is LNHDA and CDR2 SQIVND (reference sequence). The trim removed 5 bases at V and 0 bases at J, leaving 6 bases unmatched. This CDR3 reads CASSLGQDSNYGYTF. CDR3 DNA: TGTGCCAGTAGTCTTGGACAGGACTCTAACTATGGCTACACCTTC.

This chain uses TRBV2 with TRBJ1-5; D unresolved. CDR1 and CDR2 (germline): SNHLY, FYNNEI. Between the trimmed V and J ends, which lost 6 bases and 6 bases, there was a span of 15 bases. The CDR3 is 14 amino acids. CDR3 bases: TGTGCCAGCAGATCCCGCCTCGAGGGTCAGCCCCAGCATTTT. This sequence encodes CASRSRLEGQPQHF. Full variable domain (missing parts from reference TRBV2 and TRBJ1-5): EPEVTQTPSHQVTQMGQEVILRCVPISNHLYFYWYRQILGQKVEFLVSFYNNEISEKSEIFDDQFSVERPDGSNFTLKIRSTKLEDSAMYFCASRSRLEGQPQHFGDGTRLSIL.

This chain links TRBV15 with TRBJ2-1, with 7 bases matching TRBD2. Per the germline V gene, CDR1 is LNHNV and CDR2 is YYDKDF (reference sequence). Trimming cost V 1 base and J 1 base; bases outside gene matches: 1. This CDR3 has 15 residues. The CDR3 protein is CATSRGLASYNEQFF. The CDR3 nucleotides are TGTGCCACCAGCAGAGGACTAGCTTCCTACAATGAGCAGTTCTTC.

The V and J genes are TRBV20-1 and TRBJ2-7; 8 bases agree with TRBD2. The CDR3 is 14 residues long. V was pared by 3 bases and J by 0 bases, with 4 bases of the junction left unmatched. Germline loops: CDR1 DFQATT, CDR2 SNEGSKA (reference sequence). The DNA of the CDR3 is TGCAGTGCTAGGAAGCTAGCGGGCTCCTACGAGCAGTACTTC. It is translated as CSARKLAGSYEQYF.

This chain links TRBV5-1 with TRBJ1-1; no definite D call. The CDR3 sequence is 15 residues long. The germline V gene has CDR1 SGHRS and CDR2 YFSETQ. The germline V and J ends were trimmed by 4 bases and 1 base, with 14 bases remaining between them. CDR3 protein: CASSTSRVGNTEAFF. For the CDR3, the DNA is TGCGCCAGCAGCACCAGCCGAGTGGGGAACACTGAAGCTTTCTTT. The entire variable domain, with the rest obtained from reference TRBV5-1 and TRBJ1-1, is as follows: KAGVTQTPRYLIKTRGQQVTLSCSPISGHRSVSWYQQTPGQGLQFLFEYFSETQRNKGNFPGRFSGRQFSNSRSEMNVSTLELGDSALYLCASSTSRVGNTEAFFGQGTRLTVV.

This clonotype was counted a few times. The J gene is TRBJ1-1, the V gene TRBV20-1; D is unclear. CDR1 is DFQATT, CDR2 SNEGSKA, per germline (reference sequence). This CDR3 has 12 amino acids. Trimming removed 3 bases at V and 6 bases at J, with 11 bases between. The CDR3 spells CSASGVGAEAFF. The CDR3 region has the DNA TGCAGTGCTAGCGGGGTTGGCGCTGAAGCTTTCTTT.

This chain links TRBV27 with TRBJ1-1; TRBD1 matches at 7 bases. Germline CDR1 reads MNHEY; CDR2 reads SMNVEV (reference sequence). This CDR3 comprises 15 residues. The trim removed 1 base at V and 5 bases at J, leaving 7 bases unmatched. Here the CDR3 reads CASSLLAGGKTEAFF. The CDR3 DNA is TGTGCCAGCAGTTTATTAGCAGGGGGGAAGACTGAAGCTTTCTTT.

This clonotype was counted between two and nine times. The chain combines TRBV7-2 with TRBJ2-5; TRBD2 matches at 11 bases. Germline lookup yields CDR1 SGHTA and CDR2 FQGNSA. The CDR3 length is 15 residues. The V segment lost 5 bases and the J segment 5 bases; nucleotides outside the gene matches: 7. The CDR3 loop is CASSRTSGSVETQYF. In DNA, the CDR3 is TGTGCCAGCAGCCGCACTAGCGGGAGCGTGGAGACCCAGTACTTC.

The genes are TRBV24-1 and TRBJ2-1; D unresolved. Germline CDR1 is KGHDR and CDR2 is SFDVKD. The CDR3 length is 14 residues. Trimming removed 5 bases at V and 0 bases at J, with 7 bases between. The CDR3, as DNA: TGTGCCACCAGTGCTGGTAGCTCCTACAATGAGCAGTTCTTC. Protein: CATSAGSSYNEQFF.